This T cell receptor (beta chain) was recorded in a study of T cells in localized non-small cell lung cancer. Relative to its sample, this clone is medium-sized. The antigen remains unidentified. Study-level points and caveats: A median of approximately 50 clones ranked among the top 100 in tumor appeared in adjacent lung. Uninvolved adjacent lung showed peak T cell clonality, exceeding tumor.

The ends lost 5 bases at V and 3 bases at J; junction bases unmatched: 6. CDR1 SGHNT and CDR2 YENEEA come from the germline V gene. The CDR3 spans 17 residues. Profiled with immunoSEQ multiplex PCR; TCRdb holds only in-frame clones, not every one. Here the sample spans some 7,000 clones, under 65% being singletons. The sequence was collected from an older female donor with stage I lung adenocarcinoma. The chain recombines TRBV11-3 with TRBJ2-1; 14 bases are a match to TRBD2. The material was lymph node tissue, obtained before any cancer treatment. The CDR3 loop is CASSGTSGRKGYNEQFF. The CDR3 bases are TGTGCCAGCAGCGGGACTAGCGGGAGAAAGGGCTACAATGAGCAGTTCTTC.